This TCR beta chain was profiled in a study of somatic mutations in cytotoxic T cells in rheumatoid arthritis. Study-wide background: Purity of nearly 100% was reached when some V beta antibody-stained T-cell populations were flow-sorted, including V beta1+ cells sequenced for TCRB.

Using positive magnetic bead selection on an AutoMACS, CD4+ and CD8+ cells were isolated, after which their purity was checked by flow cytometry. This CDR3 spans 16 amino acids. V gave up 3 bases and J gave up 4 bases; unmatched junction bases: 9. Germline V lookup: CDR1 SGDLS, CDR2 YYNGEE. The method was immunoSEQ multiplex PCR; TCRdb's version includes in-frame clones alone and lacks a portion of them. This table holds about 2,600 clones, roughly 85% found once. Sequences were obtained from CD8+ T cells sorted from blood. The clonotype was recovered from a man between 60 and 75 years old with rheumatoid arthritis. The chain uses TRBV9 and TRBJ2-2, with TRBD1 matching over 7 bases. The CDR3 nucleotides are TGTGCCAGCAGCGCCGGGACAGAGTTTTTCACCGGGGAGCTGTTTTTT. It encodes CASSAGTEFFTGELFF.